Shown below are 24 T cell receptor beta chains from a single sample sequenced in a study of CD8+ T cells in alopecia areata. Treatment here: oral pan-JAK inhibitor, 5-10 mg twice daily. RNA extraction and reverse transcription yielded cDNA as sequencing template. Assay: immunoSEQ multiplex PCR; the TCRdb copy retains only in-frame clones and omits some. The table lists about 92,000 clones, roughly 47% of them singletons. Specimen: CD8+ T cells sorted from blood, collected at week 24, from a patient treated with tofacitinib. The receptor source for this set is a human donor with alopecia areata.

Written as DNA, the CDR3 is TGTGCCAGCAGCTTTTACGGGGAATCTATGAACACTGAAGCTTTCTTT. Translated: CASSFYGESMNTEAFF. The rearrangement joins TRBV5-4 to TRBJ1-1; D is undetermined. Trimming removed 2 bases at V and 0 bases at J, with 14 bases between. This CDR3 is built from 16 residues. From germline, CDR1 is SGHNT and CDR2 YYREEE (reference sequence).

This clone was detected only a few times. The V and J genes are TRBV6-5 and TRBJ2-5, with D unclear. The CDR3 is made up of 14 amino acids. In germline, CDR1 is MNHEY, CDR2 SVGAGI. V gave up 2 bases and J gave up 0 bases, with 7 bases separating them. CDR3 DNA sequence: TGTGCCAGCAGTTACCTGGCGTACCAAGAGACCCAGTACTTC. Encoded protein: CASSYLAYQETQYF.

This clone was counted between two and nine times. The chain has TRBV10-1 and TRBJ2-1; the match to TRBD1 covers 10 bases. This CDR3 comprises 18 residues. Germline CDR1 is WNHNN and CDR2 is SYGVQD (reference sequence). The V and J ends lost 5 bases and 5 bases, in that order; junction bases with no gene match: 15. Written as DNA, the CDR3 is TGCGCCAGCAGTTGGGGCGCACCGGGACAGGGGATCGACAATGAGCAGTTCTTC. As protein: CASSWGAPGQGIDNEQFF.

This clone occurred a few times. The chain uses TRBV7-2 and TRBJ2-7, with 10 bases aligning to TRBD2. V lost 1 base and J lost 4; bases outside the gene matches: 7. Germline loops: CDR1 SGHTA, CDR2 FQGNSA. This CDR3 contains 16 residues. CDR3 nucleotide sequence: TGTGCCAGCAGCTTAGGAACTAGCGGGATGGAATACGAGCAGTACTTC. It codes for CASSLGTSGMEYEQYF. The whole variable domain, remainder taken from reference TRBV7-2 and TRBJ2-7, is GAGVSQSPSNKVTEKGKDVELRCDPISGHTALYWYRQSLGQGLEFLIYFQGNSAPDKSGLPSDRFSAERTGGSVSTLTIQRTQQEDSAVYLCASSLGTSGMEYEQYFGPGTRLTVT.

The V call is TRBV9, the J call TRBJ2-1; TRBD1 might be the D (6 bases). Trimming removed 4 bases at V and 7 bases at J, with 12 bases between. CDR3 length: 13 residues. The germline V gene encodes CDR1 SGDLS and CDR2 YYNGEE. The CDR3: CASSQITGNEQFF. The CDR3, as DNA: TGTGCCAGCAGCCAAATCACAGGGAATGAGCAGTTCTTC.

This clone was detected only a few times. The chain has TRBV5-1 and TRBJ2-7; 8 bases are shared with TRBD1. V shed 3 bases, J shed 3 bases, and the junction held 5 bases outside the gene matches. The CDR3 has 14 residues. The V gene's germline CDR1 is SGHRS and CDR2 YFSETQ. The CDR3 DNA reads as TGCGCCAGCAGCTCGGGGGACAGGCTCTACGAGCAGTACTTC. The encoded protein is CASSSGDRLYEQYF.

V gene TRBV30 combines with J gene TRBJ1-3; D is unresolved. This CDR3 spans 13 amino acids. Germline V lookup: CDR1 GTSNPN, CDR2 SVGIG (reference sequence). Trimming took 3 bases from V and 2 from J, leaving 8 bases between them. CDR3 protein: CAWSELPGNTIYF. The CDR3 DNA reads TGTGCCTGGAGCGAGCTCCCTGGAAACACCATATATTTT.

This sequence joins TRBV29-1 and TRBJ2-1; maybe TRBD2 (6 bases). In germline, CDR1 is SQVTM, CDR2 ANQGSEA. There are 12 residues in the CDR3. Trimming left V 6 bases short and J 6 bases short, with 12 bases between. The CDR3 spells CSVLASINEQFF. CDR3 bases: TGCAGCGTCCTAGCGTCAATCAATGAGCAGTTCTTC.

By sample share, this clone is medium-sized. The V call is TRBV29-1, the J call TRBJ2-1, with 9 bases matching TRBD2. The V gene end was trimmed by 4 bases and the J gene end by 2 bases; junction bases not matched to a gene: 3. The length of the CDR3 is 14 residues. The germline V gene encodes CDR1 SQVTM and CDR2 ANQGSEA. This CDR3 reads CSVATSGTYNEQFF. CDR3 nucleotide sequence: TGCAGCGTTGCGACTAGCGGAACCTACAATGAGCAGTTCTTC.

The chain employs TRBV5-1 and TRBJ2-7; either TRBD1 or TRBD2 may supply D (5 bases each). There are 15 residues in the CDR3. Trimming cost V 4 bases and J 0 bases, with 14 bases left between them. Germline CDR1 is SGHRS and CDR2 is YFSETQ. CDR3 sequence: CASSGRDPSSYEQYF. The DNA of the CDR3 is TGCGCCAGCAGCGGCCGGGACCCCAGCTCCTACGAGCAGTACTTC.

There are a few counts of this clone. The CDR3 reads CASEAGTDDNYGYTF. The CDR3 coding sequence is TGTGCCAGCGAGGCAGGGACGGACGATAACTATGGCTACACCTTC. This sequence joins TRBV28 and TRBJ1-2, with D maybe TRBD1 (5 bases). V lost 8 bases, J lost 1 base, and 17 bases lay in between. Germline CDR1 and CDR2: MDHEN and SYDVKM. The CDR3 is 15 amino acids.

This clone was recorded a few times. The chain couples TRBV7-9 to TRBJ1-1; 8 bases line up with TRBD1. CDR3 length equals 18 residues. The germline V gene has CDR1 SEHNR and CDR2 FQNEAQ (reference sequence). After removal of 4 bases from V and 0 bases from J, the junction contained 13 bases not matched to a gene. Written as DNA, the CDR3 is TGTGCCAGCAGCTCGACCCCGGGACAGGATGCCCTGAACACTGAAGCTTTCTTT. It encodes CASSSTPGQDALNTEAFF.

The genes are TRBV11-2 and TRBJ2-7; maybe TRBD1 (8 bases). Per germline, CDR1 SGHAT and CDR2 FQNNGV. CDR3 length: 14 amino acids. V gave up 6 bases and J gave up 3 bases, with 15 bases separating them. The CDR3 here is CASSQTGGVYEQYF. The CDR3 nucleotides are TGTGCCAGCAGTCAAACAGGGGGGGTCTACGAGCAGTACTTC.

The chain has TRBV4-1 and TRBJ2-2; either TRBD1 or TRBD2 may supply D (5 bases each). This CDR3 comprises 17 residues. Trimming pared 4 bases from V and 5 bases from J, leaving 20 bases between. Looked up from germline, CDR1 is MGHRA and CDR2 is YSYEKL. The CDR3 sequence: CASSPRATVGETGELFF. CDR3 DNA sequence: TGCGCCAGCAGCCCGCGAGCGACAGTAGGGGAGACCGGGGAGCTGTTTTTT.

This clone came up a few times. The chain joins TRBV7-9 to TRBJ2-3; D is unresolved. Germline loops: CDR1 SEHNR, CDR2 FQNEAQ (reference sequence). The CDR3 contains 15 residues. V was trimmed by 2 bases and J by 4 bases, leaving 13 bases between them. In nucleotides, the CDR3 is TGTGCCAGCAGCTTAAGTTATGGGCCAGCAGATACGCAGTATTTT. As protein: CASSLSYGPADTQYF. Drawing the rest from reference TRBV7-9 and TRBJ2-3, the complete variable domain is DTGVSQNPRHKITKRGQNVTFRCDPISEHNRLYWYRQTLGQGPEFLTYFQNEAQLEKSRLLSDRFSAERPKGSFSTLEIQRTEQGDSAMYLCASSLSYGPADTQYFGPGTRLTVL.

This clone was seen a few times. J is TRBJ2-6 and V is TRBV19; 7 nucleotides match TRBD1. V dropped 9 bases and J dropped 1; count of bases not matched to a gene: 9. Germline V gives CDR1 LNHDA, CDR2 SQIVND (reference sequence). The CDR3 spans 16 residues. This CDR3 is CASTGTASSGANVLTF. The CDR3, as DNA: TGTGCCAGCACCGGGACAGCGTCTTCTGGGGCCAACGTCCTGACTTTC.

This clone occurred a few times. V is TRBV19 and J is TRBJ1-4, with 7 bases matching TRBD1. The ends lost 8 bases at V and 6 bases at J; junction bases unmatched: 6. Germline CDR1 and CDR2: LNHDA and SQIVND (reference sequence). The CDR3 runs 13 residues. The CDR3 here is CASLDRADEKLFF. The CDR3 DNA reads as TGTGCCAGTCTTGACAGGGCCGATGAAAAACTGTTTTTT.

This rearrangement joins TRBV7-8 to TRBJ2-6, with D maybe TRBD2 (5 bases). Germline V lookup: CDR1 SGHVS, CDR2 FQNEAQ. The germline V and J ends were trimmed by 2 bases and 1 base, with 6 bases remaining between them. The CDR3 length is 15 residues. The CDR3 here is CASSLSGSGANVLTF. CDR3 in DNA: TGTGCCAGCAGCTTAAGCGGTTCTGGGGCCAACGTCCTGACTTTC.

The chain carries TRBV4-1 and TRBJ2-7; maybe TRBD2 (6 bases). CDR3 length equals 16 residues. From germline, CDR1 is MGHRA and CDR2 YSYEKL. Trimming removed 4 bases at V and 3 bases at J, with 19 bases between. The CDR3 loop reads CASSRTPPGDLYEQYF. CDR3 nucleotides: TGCGCCAGCAGCCGAACTCCCCCGGGAGATCTCTACGAGCAGTACTTC.

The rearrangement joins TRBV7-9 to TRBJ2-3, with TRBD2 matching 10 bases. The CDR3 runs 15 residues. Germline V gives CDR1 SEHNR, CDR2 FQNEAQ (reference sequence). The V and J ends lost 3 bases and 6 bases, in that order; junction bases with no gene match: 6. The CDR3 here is CASSFTSGVKDTQYF. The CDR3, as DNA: TGTGCCAGCAGCTTTACTAGCGGGGTAAAGGATACGCAGTATTTT.

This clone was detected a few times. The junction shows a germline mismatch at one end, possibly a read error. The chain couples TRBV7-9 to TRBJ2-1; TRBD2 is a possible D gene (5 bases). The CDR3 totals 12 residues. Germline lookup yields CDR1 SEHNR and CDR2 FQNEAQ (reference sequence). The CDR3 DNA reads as TGTGCCAGCAGCCCCCCGGACTCAATTCGGGTCTTC. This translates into CASSPPDSIRVF.

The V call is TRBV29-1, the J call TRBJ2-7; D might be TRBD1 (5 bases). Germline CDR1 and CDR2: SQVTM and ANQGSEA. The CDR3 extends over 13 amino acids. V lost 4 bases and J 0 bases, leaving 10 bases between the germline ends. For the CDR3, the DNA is TGCAGCGTTGTGAGTACAGGCTCCTACGAGCAGTACTTC. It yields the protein CSVVSTGSYEQYF.

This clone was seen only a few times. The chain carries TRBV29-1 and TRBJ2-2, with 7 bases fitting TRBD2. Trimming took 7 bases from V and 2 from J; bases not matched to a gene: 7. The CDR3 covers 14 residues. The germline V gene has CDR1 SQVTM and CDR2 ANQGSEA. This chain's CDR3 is CSAAGALNTGELFF. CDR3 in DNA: TGCAGCGCTGCGGGAGCCCTCAACACCGGGGAGCTGTTTTTT.

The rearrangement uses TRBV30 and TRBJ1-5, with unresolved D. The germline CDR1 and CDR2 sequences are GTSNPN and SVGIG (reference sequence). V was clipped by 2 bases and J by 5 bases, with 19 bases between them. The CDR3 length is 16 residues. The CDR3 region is CAWSPPNNRGYQPQHF. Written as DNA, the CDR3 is TGTGCCTGGAGTCCCCCGAACAACCGGGGTTATCAGCCCCAGCATTTT.